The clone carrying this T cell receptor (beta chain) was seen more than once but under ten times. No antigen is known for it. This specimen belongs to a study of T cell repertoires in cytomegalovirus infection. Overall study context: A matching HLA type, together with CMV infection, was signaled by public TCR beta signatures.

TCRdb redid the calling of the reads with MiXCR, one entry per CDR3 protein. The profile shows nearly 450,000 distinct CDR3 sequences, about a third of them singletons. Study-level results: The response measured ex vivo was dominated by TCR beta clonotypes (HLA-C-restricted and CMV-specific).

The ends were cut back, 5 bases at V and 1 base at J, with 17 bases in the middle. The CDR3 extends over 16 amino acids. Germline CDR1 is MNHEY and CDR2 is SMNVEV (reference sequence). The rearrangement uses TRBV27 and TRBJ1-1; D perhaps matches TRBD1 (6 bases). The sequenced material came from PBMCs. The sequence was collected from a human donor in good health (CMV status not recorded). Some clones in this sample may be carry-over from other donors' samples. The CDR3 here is CASSGTGGPGNTEAFF. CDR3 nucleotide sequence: TGTGCCAGCAGTGGGACGGGGGGGCCGGGGAACACTGAAGCTTTCTTT.